This T cell receptor beta chain came from a study of OX40 agonist ivuxolimab in advanced cancers. Overall study context: Enrolled patients in dose escalation had cancers that were hepatocellular carcinoma, melanoma, renal cell or head and neck cancer.

At baseline, cycle 4 day 1, and cycle 7 day 1, blood was sampled. Study conclusions and caveats: No determination was made of the antigen specificity of the expanded peripheral T cells. Some patients who did not respond also had low normalized T-cell clonal expansion.

TCRdb's copy holds only in-frame clones and misses some; the assay was immunoSEQ multiplex PCR. Of 45,000 or so clones listed, approximately 86% are singletons. The CDR3 is 14 residues long. Germline assignment: CDR1 SEHNR and CDR2 FQNEAQ (reference sequence). The junction had 3 bases not matched to a gene; V was cut back by 5 bases and J by 4 bases. On this clone: Its antigen is undetermined.

The chain recombines TRBV7-9 with TRBJ1-5; 9 nucleotides align to TRBD1. The receptor was derived from an adult with an advanced solid tumor such as melanoma, head and neck, liver or kidney cancer. The sample here was CD4+ or CD8+ T cells sorted from blood, taken in a trial of the OX40 agonist ivuxolimab. The CDR3 DNA reads as TGTGCCAGCAGCGAAGGGACAGGGAATCAGCCCCAGCATTTT. Translating gives CASSEGTGNQPQHF.